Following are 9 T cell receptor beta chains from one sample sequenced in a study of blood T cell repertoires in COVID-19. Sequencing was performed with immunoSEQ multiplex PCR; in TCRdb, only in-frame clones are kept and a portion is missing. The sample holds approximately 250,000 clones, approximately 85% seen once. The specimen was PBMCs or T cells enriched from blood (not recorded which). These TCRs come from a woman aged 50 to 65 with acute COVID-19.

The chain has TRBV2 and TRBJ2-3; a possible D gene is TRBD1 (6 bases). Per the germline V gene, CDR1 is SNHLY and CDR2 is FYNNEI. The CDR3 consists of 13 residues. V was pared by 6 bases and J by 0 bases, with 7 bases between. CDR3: CASRDSSTDTQYF. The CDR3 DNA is TGTGCCAGCAGGGACAGTAGCACAGATACGCAGTATTTT.

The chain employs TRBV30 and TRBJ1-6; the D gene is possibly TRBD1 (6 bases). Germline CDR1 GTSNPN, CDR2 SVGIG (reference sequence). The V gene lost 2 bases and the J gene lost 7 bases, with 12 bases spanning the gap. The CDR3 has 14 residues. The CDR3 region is CAWSRDTRNSPLHF. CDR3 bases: TGTGCCTGGAGTAGGGACACGCGAAATTCACCCCTCCACTTT.

The chain's CDR3 is CASSPAALAGGVHTQYF. The CDR3 nucleotides read TGTGCCAGCAGTCCAGCTGCCTTAGCGGGGGGCGTCCATACGCAGTATTTT. The gene calls are TRBV6-6 and TRBJ2-3, with 10 bases that match TRBD2. The junction had 15 bases not matched to a gene; V was cut back by 5 bases and J by 7 bases. The CDR3 extends over 17 amino acids. The germline CDR1 and CDR2 sequences are MNHNY and SVGAGI (reference sequence).

The DNA of the CDR3 is TGCAGCGCCAAGACAGGGCGAGACACCGGGGAGCTGTTTTTT. Amino acid sequence: CSAKTGRDTGELFF. The rearrangement uses TRBV29-1 and TRBJ2-2; 7 bases are shared with TRBD1. There are 14 residues in the CDR3. In germline, CDR1 is SQVTM, CDR2 ANQGSEA. V lost 7 bases and J lost 3; bases outside the gene matches: 8.

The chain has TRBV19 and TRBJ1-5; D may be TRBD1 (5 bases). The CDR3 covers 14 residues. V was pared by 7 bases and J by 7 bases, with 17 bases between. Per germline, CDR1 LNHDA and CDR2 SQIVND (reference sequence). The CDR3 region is CASKGVIITQPQHF. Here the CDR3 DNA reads TGTGCCAGTAAAGGGGTTATAATTACCCAGCCCCAGCATTTT. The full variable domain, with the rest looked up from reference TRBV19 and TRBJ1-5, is DGGITQSPKYLFRKEGQNVTLSCEQNLNHDAMYWYRQDPGQGLRLIYYSQIVNDFQKGDIAEGYSVSREKKESFPLTVTSAQKNPTAFYLCASKGVIITQPQHFGDGTRLSIL.

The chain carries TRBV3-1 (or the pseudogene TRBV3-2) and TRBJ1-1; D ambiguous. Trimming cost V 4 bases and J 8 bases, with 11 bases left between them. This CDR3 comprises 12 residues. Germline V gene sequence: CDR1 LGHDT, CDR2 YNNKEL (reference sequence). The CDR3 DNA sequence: TGTGCCAGCAGCCCCCCCCGGGGAGAAGCTTTCTTT. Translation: CASSPPRGEAFF.

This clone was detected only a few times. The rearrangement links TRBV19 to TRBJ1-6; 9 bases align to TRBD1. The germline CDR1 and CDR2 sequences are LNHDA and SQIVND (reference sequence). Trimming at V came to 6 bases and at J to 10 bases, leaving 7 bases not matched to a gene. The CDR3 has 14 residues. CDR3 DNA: TGTGCCAGTAGAGCGGGACAGGGTGGGTCACCCCTCCACTTT. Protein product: CASRAGQGGSPLHF.

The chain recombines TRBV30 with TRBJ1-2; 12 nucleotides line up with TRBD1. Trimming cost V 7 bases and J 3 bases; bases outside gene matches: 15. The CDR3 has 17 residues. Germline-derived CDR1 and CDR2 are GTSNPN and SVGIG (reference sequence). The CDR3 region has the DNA TGTGCCTCTCGAACCGGGACAGGGGGCGAGAATTACTATGGCTACACCTTC. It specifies CASRTGTGGENYYGYTF. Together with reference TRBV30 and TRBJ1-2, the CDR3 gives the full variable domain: SQTIHQWPATLVQPVGSPLSLECTVEGTSNPNLYWYRQAAGRGLQLLFYSVGIGQISSEVPQNLSASRPQDRQFILSSKKLLLSDSGFYLCASRTGTGGENYYGYTFGSGTRLTVV.

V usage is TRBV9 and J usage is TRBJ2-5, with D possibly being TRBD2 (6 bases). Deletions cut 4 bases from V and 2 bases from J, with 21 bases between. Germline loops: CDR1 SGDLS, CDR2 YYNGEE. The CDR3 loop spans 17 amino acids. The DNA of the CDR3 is TGTGCCAGCAGCCCCCGTGTTCTTGGCGGGGAGCAAGAGACCCAGTACTTC. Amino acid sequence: CASSPRVLGGEQETQYF.